This T cell receptor (beta chain) is drawn from a study of blood T cell repertoires in COVID-19. Whole-study context: Nucleic acid was either cDNA or gDNA, and it came from T cells, B-cell-depleted T cells, or PBMCs.

This clone was found once. Under the authors' procedure: Amplification from reference gene primers served as the basis for estimated nucleated cell counts. Clones were read by immunoSEQ multiplex PCR, and TCRdb kept only the in-frame ones, dropping some. The V and J calls and clone size are taken from that table; D and trimming were inferred from the DNA. The sample has over 95,000 clones, around 84% seen once. Germline V lookup: CDR1 MNHEY, CDR2 SVGAGI. This CDR3 comprises 13 residues. Germline trimming cut 6 bases from V and 4 bases from J; bases unmatched to any gene: 4. The sample comprised peripheral blood. The receptor was isolated from a woman aged 55-75 years with acute or convalescent COVID-19. The rearrangement joins TRBV6-5 to TRBJ1-2; 8 bases align to TRBD1. The CDR3 sequence is CASRLGQGYGYTF. The CDR3 bases are TGTGCCAGCAGACTCGGACAGGGCTATGGCTACACCTTC.